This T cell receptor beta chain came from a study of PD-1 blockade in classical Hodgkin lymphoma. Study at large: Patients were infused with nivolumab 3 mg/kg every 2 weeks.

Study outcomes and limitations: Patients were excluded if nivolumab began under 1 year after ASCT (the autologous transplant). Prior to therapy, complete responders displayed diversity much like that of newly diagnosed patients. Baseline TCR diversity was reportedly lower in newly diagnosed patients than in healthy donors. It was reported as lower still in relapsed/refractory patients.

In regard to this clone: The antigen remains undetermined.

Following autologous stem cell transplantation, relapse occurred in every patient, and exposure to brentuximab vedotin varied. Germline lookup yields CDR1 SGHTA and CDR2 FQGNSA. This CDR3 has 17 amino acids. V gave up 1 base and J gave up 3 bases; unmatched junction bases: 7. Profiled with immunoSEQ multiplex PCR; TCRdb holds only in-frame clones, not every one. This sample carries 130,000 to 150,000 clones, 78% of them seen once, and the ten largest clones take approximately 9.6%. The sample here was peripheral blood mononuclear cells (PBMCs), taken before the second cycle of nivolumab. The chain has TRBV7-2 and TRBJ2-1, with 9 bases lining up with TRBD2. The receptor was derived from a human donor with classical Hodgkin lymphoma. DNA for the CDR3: TGTGCCAGCAGCTTAGTAGGTGGGCGGGGGGGCTACAATGAGCAGTTCTTC. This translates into CASSLVGGRGGYNEQFF.